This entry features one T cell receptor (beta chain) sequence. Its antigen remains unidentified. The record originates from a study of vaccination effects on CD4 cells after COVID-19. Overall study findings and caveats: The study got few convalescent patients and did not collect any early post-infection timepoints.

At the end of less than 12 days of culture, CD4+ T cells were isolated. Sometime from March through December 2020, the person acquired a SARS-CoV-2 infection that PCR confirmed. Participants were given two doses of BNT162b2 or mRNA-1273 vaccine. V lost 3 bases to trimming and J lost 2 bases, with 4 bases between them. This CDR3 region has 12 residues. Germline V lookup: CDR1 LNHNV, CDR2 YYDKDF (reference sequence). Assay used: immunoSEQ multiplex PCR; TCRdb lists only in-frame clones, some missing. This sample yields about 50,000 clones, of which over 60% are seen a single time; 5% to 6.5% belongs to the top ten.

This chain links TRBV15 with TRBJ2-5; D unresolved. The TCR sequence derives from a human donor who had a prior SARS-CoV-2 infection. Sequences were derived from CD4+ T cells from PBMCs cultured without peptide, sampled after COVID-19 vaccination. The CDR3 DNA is TGTGCCACCAGCAGGTATCAAGAGACCCAGTACTTC. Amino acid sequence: CATSRYQETQYF. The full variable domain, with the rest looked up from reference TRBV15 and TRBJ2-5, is DAMVIQNPRYQVTQFGKPVTLSCSQTLNHNVMYWYQQKSSQAPKLLFHYYDKDFNNEADTPDNFQSRRPNTSFCFLDIRSPGLGDTAMYLCATSRYQETQYFGPGTRLLVL.